This T cell receptor beta chain was sequenced in a study of T cells in Graves' hyperthyroidism and ophthalmopathy. Study in general: Peripheral blood specimens were obtained at initial diagnosis, prior to any treatment.

With V trimmed by 6 bases and J by 5 bases, 7 bases remained unmatched. From germline, CDR1 is SNHLY and CDR2 FYNNEI. The CDR3 contains 16 residues. RNA transcripts served as the template for amplifying TCR beta CDR3 regions. First-round RT-PCR of the TCR CDR3 relied on the HTBI primer set. TCRdb itself ran the multiplex PCR reads through MiXCR, one entry per CDR3 protein. This sample has about 340,000 distinct CDR3 sequences, with roughly 21% found just once. Those with hyperthyroidism were 18 to 65 years old, newly diagnosed, and ill for under 2 months. Isolation of PBMCs was performed on around 10 ml fresh peripheral blood.

The receptor was isolated from a woman aged 50 to 60 with Graves' hyperthyroidism. Sequencing was performed on blood. V and J are TRBV2 and TRBJ2-3; 14 nucleotides align to TRBD2. The CDR3 nucleotides read TGTGCCAGCAGCGTGGGACTAGCGGGAGCTGGAGATACGCAGTATTTT. As protein: CASSVGLAGAGDTQYF.